This entry features one T cell receptor (beta chain) sequence. No antigen is known for it. Data came from immunoSEQ multiplex PCR; TCRdb stores just in-frame clones and leaves some out. The sample carries roughly 2 million clones, about 94% recorded once. This sample is part of a study of shared clonotypes between healthy human individuals. V was cut by 6 bases and J by 2 bases, with 5 bases left in between. This CDR3 contains 13 residues. The V gene's germline CDR1 is MNHEY and CDR2 SVGAGI. General study findings and limits: Across several donors, naive CD4 shared roughly 5.1%, naive CD8 more than 3%, memory CD4 roughly 2.4%, memory CD8 about 0.4%. Clonotype sharing among donors was thought likely to change with sequencing depth.

A split of CD4+ cells into CD45RA+ naive and CD45RA-negative memory subsets was performed. The sequenced sample consisted of naive CD4+ T cells sorted from blood. Subset meaning: CD45RA+ positively selected. The source of this sequence is a man between 18 and 35 years old in good health. The chain recombines TRBV6-5 with TRBJ2-6; D uncertain. The CDR3 nucleotides are TGTGCCAGCAGGATACCTGGGGCCAACGTCCTGACTTTC. It translates to CASRIPGANVLTF.